This T cell receptor beta chain was observed in a study of CD8 T cells in ankylosing spondylitis. Quantitative 5'-RACE with molecular barcodes was used to make the TCR beta libraries. TCRdb itself ran the 5' RACE reads through MiXCR, one entry per CDR3 protein. This table holds fewer than 200,000 distinct CDR3 sequences, 18% found once. Whole-study results and caveats: Disease-linked clones proved CD8+ and comparatively uncommon in peripheral blood. A TCR beta motif of under ten highly homologous variants appeared characteristic of ankylosing spondylitis blood.

The CDR3 has 16 residues. The V segment lost 3 bases and the J segment 6 bases; nucleotides outside the gene matches: 12. Per germline, CDR1 SGHRS and CDR2 YFSETQ. This clonotype was recorded at least ten times. Its matching antigen is unknown. Sequences were obtained from blood, either unsorted or a sorted T cell fraction (not recorded which). This TCR came from a male donor aged 5 to 30 with ankylosing spondylitis or in good health (not recorded which). The rearrangement links TRBV5-1 to TRBJ2-3, with 8 nucleotides matching TRBD2. For the CDR3, the DNA is TGCGCCAGCAGCTCACAACACGGACTAGCAGCTGATACGCAGTATTTT. It yields the protein CASSSQHGLAADTQYF.